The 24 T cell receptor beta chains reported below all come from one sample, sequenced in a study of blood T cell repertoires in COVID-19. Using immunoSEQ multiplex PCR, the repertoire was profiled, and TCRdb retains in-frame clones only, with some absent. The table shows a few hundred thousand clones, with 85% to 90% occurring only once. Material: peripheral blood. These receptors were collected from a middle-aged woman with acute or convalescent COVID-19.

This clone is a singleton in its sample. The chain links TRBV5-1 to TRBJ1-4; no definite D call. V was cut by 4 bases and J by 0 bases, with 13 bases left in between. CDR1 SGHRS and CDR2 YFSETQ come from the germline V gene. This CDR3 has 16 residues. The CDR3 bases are TGCGCCAGCAGCACCGGGATTAAAGCAACTAATGAAAAACTGTTTTTT. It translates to CASSTGIKATNEKLFF.

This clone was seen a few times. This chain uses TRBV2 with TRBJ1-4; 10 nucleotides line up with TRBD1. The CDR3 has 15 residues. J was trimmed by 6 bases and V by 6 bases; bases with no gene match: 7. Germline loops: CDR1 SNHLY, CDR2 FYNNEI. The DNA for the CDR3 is TGTGCCAGCAGGAGTACCGGGACAGGGGATGAAAAACTGTTTTTT. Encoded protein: CASRSTGTGDEKLFF.

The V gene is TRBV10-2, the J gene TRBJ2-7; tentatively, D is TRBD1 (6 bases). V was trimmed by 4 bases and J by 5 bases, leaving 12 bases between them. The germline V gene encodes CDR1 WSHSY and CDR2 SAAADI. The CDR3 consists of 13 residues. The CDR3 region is CASSVQGIDEQYV. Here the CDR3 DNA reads TGCGCCAGCAGTGTTCAGGGGATCGACGAGCAGTACGTC.

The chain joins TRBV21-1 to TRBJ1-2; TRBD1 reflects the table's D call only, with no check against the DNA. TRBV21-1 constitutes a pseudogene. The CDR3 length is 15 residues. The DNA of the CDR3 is TGTGCCAGCAGCAAAGTGCCAGGGCCCTTGGACGGCTACACCTTC. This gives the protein CASSKVPGPLDGYTF.

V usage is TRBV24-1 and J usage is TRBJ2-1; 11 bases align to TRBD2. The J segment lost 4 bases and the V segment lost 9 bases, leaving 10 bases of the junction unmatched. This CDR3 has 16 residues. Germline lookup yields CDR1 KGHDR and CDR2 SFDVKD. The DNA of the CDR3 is TGTGCCACCTCCGGGACTAGCGGTGGGTCGTACAATGAGCAGTTCTTC. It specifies CATSGTSGGSYNEQFF.

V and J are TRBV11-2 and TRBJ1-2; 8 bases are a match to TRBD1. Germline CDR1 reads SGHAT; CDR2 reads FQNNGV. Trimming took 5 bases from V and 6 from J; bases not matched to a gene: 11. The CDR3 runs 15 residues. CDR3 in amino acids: CASSRRPGQDDGYTF. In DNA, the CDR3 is TGTGCCAGCAGCCGAAGACCGGGACAGGACGATGGCTACACCTTC.

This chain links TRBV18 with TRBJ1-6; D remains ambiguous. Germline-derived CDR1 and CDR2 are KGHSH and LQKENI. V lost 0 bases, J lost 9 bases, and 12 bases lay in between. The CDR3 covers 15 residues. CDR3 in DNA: TGTGCCAGCTCACCACCGGACTATATCAGTTCACCCCTCCACTTT. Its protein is CASSPPDYISSPLHF.

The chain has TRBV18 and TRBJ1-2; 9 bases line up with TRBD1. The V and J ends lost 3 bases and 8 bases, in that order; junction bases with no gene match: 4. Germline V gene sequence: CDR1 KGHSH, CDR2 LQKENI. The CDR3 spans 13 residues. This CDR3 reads CASSPTGGVGYTF. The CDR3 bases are TGTGCCAGCTCACCGACAGGGGGGGTCGGCTACACCTTC.

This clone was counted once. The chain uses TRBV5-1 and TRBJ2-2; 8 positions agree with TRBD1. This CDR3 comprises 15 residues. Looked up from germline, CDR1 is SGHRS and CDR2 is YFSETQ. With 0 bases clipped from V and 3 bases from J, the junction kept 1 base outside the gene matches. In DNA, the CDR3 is TGCGCCAGCAGCTTGGCAGGGGGCGACACCGGGGAGCTGTTTTTT. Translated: CASSLAGGDTGELFF.

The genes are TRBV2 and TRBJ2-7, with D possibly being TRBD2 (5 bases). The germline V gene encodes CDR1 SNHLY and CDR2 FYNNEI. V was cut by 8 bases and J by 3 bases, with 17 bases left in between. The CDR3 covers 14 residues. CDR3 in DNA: TGTGCCAGCCTCGAGGGTCCCGGGGTCTACGAGCAGTACGTC. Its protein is CASLEGPGVYEQYV.

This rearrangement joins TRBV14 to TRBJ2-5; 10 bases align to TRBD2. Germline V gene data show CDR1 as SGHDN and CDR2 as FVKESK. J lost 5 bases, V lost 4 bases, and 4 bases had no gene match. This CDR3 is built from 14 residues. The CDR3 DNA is TGTGCCAGCAGCCCCATTAGCGGGGGGGAGACCCAGTACTTC. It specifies CASSPISGGETQYF.

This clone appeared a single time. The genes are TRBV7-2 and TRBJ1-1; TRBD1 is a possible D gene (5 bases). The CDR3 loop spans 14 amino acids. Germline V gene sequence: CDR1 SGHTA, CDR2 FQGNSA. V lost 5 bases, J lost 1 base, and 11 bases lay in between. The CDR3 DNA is TGTGCCAGCAGCATACAGGTTCCGAACACTGAAGCTTTCTTT. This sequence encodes CASSIQVPNTEAFF.

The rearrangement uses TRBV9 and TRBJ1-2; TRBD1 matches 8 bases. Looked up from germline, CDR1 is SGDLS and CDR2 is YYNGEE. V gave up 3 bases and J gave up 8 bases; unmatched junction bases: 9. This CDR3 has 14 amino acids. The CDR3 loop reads CASSDQGAIEGYTF. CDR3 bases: TGTGCCAGCAGCGATCAGGGGGCGATCGAAGGCTACACCTTC.

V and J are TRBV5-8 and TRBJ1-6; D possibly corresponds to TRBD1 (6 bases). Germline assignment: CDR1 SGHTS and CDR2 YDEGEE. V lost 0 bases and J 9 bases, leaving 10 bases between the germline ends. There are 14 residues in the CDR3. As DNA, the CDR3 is TGTGCCAGCAGCTTGGGACAACAGGGTTCACCCCTCCACTTT. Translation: CASSLGQQGSPLHF. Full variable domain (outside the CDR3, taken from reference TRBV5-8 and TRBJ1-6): EAGVTQSPTHLIKTRGQQATLRCSPISGHTSVYWYQQALGLGLQFLLWYDEGEERNRGNFPPRFSGRQFPNYSSELNVNALELEDSALYLCASSLGQQGSPLHFGNGTRLTVT.

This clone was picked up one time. The CDR3 DNA follows: TGTGCCAGCAGCGACCCTAGCGGGGGACCCTCTGGGGCCAACGTCCTGACTTTC. This codes for CASSDPSGGPSGANVLTF. The genes are TRBV9 and TRBJ2-6; 10 bases match TRBD2. Germline V lookup: CDR1 SGDLS, CDR2 YYNGEE. CDR3 length equals 18 residues. J gave up 0 bases and V 3 bases, and 6 bases lay outside the gene matches.

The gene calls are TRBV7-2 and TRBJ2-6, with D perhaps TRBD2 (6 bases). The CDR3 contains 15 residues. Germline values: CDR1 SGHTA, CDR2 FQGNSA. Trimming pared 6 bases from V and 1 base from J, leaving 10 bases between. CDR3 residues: CASRQAGSGANVLTF. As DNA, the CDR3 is TGTGCCAGCAGGCAGGCGGGGTCTGGGGCCAACGTCCTGACTTTC.

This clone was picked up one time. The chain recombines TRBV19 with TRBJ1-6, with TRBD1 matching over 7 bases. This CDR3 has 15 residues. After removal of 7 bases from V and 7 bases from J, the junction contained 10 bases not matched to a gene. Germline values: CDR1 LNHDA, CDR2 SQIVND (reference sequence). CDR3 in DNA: TGTGCCAGTACCCGGACAGGAACAACGAATTCACCCCTCCACTTT. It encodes CASTRTGTTNSPLHF. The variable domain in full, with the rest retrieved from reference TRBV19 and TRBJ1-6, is DGGITQSPKYLFRKEGQNVTLSCEQNLNHDAMYWYRQDPGQGLRLIYYSQIVNDFQKGDIAEGYSVSREKKESFPLTVTSAQKNPTAFYLCASTRTGTTNSPLHFGNGTRLTVT.

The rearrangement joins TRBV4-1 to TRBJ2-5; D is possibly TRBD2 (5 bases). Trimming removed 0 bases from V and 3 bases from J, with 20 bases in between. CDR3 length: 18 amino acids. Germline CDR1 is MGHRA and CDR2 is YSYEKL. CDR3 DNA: TGCGCCAGCAGCCAAGATATAAACGGCGGGCTAGTAAAAGAGACCCAGTACTTC. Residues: CASSQDINGGLVKETQYF.

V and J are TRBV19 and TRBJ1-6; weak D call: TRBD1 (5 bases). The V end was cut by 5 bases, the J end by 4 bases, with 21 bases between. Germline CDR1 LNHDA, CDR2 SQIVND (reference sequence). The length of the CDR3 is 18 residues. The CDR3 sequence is CASSHTAGRTGYNSPLHF. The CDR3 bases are TGTGCCAGTAGTCACACCGCGGGGCGAACAGGTTATAATTCACCCCTCCACTTT.

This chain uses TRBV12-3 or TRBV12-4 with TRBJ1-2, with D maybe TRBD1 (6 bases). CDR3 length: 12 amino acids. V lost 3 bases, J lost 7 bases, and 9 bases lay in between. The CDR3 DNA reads TGTGCCAGCAGTTTTGGGACAACTGGCTACACCTTC. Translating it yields CASSFGTTGYTF.

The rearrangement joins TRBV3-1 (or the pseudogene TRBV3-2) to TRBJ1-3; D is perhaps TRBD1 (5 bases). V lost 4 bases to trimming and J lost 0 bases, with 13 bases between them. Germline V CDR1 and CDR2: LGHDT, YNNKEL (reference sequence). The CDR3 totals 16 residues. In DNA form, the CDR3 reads TGTGCCAGCAGCCGTCAAGGAGGGGACTCTGGAAACACCATATATTTT. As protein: CASSRQGGDSGNTIYF.

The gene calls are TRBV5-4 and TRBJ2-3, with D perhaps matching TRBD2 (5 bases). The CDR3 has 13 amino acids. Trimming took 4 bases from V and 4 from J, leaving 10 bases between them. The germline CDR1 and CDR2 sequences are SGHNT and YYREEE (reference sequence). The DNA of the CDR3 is TGTGCCAGCAGCCCGGCCGGGGCAGATACGCAGTATTTT. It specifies CASSPAGADTQYF. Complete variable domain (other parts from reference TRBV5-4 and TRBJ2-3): ETGVTQSPTHLIKTRGQQVTLRCSSQSGHNTVSWYQQALGQGPQFIFQYYREEENGRGNFPPRFSGLQFPNYSSELNVNALELDDSALYLCASSPAGADTQYFGPGTRLTVL.

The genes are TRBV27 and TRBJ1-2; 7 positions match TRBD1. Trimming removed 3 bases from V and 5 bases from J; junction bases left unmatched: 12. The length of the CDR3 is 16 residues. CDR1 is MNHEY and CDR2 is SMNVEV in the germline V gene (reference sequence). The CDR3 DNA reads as TGTGCCAGCAGTTTGTTGGCCGGGACAGACCCTTATGGCTACACCTTC. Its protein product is CASSLLAGTDPYGYTF.

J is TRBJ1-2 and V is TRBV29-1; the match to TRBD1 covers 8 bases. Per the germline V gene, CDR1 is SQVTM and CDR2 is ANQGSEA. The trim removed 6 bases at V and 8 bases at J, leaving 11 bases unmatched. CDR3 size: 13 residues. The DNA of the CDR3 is TGCAGCGTGACGACAGGGGCCCCCGGGGGCTACACCTTC. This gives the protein CSVTTGAPGGYTF. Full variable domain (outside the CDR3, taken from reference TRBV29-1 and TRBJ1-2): SAVISQKPSRDICQRGTSLTIQCQVDSQVTMMFWYRQQPGQSLTLIATANQGSEATYESGFVIDKFPISRPNLTFSTLTVSNMSPEDSSIYLCSVTTGAPGGYTFGSGTRLTVV.